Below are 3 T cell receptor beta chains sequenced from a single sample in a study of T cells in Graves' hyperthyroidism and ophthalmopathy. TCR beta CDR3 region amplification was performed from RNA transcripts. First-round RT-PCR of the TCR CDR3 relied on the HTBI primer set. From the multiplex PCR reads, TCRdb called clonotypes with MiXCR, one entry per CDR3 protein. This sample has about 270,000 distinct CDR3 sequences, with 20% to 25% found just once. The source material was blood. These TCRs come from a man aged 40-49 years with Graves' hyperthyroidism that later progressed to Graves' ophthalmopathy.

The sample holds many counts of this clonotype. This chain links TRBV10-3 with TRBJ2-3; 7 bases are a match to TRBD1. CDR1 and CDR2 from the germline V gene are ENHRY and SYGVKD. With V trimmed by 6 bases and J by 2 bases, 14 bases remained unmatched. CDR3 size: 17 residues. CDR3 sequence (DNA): TGTGCCATCAGCACCCCCAGGGCAGGGGGAATCACAGATACGCAGTATTTT. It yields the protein CAISTPRAGGITDTQYF.

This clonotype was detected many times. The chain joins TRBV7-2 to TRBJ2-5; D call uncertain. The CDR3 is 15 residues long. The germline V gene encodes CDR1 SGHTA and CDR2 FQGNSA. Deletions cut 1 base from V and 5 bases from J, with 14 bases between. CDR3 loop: CASSLDSRVGETQYF. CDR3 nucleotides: TGTGCCAGCAGCTTAGACTCAAGGGTGGGGGAGACCCAGTACTTC.

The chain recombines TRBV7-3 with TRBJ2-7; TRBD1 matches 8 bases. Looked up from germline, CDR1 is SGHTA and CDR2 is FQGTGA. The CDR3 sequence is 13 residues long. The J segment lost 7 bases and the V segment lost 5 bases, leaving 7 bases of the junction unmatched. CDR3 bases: TGTGCCAGCAGCAGACAGGGGAGCGGTGAGCAGTACTTC. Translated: CASSRQGSGEQYF. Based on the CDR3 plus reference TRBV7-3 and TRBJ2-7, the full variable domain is GAGVSQTPSNKVTEKGKYVELRCDPISGHTALYWYRQSLGQGPEFLIYFQGTGAADDSGLPNDRFFAVRPEGSVSTLKIQRTERGDSAVYLCASSRQGSGEQYFGPGTRLTVT.